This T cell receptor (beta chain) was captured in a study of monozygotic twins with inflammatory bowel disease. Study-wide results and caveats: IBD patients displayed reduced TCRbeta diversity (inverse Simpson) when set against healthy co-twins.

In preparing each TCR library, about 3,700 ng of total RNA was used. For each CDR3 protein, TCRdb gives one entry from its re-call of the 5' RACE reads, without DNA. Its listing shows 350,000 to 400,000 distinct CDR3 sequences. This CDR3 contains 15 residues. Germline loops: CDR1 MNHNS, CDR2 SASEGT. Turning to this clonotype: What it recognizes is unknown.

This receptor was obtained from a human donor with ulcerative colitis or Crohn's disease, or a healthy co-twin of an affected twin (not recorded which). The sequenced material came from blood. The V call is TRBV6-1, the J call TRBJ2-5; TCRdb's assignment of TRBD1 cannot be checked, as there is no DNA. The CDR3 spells CATRLQGPTQETQYF.